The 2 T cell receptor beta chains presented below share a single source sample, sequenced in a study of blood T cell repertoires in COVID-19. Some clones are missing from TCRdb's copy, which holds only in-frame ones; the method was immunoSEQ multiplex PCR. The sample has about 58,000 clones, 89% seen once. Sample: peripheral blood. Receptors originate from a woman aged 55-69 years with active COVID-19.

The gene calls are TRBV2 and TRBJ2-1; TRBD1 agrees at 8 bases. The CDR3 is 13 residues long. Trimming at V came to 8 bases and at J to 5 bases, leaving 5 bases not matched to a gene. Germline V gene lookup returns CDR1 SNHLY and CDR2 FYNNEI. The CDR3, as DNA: TGTGCCAGCTGGACAGGGCTCCACAATGAGCAGTTCTTC. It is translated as CASWTGLHNEQFF.

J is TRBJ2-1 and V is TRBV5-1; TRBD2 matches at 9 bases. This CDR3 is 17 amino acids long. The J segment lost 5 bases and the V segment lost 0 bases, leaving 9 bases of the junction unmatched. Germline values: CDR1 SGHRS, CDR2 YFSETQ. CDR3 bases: TGCGCCAGCAGCTTGGCCTCGGCGGGGGGGCCCCACAATGAGCAGTTCTTC. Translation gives CASSLASAGGPHNEQFF.